This TCR beta chain comes out of a study of blood T cells in healthy people across ages. Notes on the study in general: Nothing was known about donor CMV status, and this possibly confounded expanded clonotype changes.

Together with a sample-barcoded 5' primer, a J-beta primer mix was included in a second PCR lasting about 7 to 11 cycles. In TCRdb, the 5' RACE reads were re-called with MiXCR into one record per CDR3 protein. In the table there are under 1,000,000 distinct CDR3 sequences, about 46% of which are singletons. Worth noting for this clonotype: Its specificity is unknown.

V lost 5 bases to trimming and J lost 5 bases; unmatched junction nucleotides: 17. CDR1 and CDR2 from the germline V gene are MGHRA and YSYEKL. This CDR3 region has 19 residues. This receptor was identified in a man older than 75 in good health. Sequenced material: blood. This sequence joins TRBV4-1 and TRBJ2-5, with 13 bases lining up with TRBD2. CDR3 sequence (DNA): TGCGCCAGCAGCTACCCCTGGGGCGGACTAGCGGGAGAGAGGGAGACCCAGTACTTC. Translation: CASSYPWGGLAGERETQYF.